The source of this TCR beta chain is a study of early stage breast cancer tumors. Study-level background: Of some 16 invasive breast tumors, around 13 were hormone receptor-positive, HER2-negative. Regarding the study as a whole: Commonly generated sequences made up most enriched TCRB sequences shared between patients.

Using immunoSEQ multiplex PCR, the repertoire was profiled, and TCRdb retains in-frame clones only, with some absent. This repertoire shows roughly 56,000 clones, about 80% found once; its top ten account for roughly 3.4%. The CDR3 has 12 residues. Germline V gives CDR1 SGHDN, CDR2 FVKESK. V was clipped by 4 bases and J by 5 bases, with 8 bases between them. In the case of this clone: Its cognate antigen is unknown.

The sequence was collected from a person between 30 and 45 years old with breast cancer. Sequences were obtained from blood. V gene TRBV14 combines with J gene TRBJ2-5; D ambiguous. The chain's CDR3 is CASSLRRETQYF. The CDR3 nucleotides read TGTGCCAGCAGCCTCCGCAGGGAGACCCAGTACTTC.